These 23 T cell receptor beta chains came from one sample sequenced in a study of T cells in Graves' hyperthyroidism and ophthalmopathy. Using RNA transcripts as the source, TCR beta CDR3 regions were amplified. Researchers ran a first-round RT-PCR on the TCR CDR3 using the HTBI primer set. TCRdb used MiXCR to reprocess the multiplex PCR reads, holding one entry per CDR3 protein. The table includes fewer than 500,000 distinct CDR3 sequences, about 15% detected once. The source material was blood. The receptors were sampled from a woman in her twenties or thirties with Graves' ophthalmopathy.

Concerning this clonotype: A much larger clone is a single base away; this may be a read error. Because the CDR3 is missing its conserved closing phenylalanine or tryptophan, this is likely a read error. The J gene is TRBJ2-5, the V gene TRBV27; TRBD1 or TRBD2 may be the D gene (5 bases each). V was trimmed by 4 bases and J by 6 bases, leaving 12 bases between them. CDR1 is MNHEY and CDR2 is SMNVEV in the germline V gene (reference sequence). CDR3 length: 13 residues. DNA of the CDR3: TGTGCCAGCAGTTCCCAGAGGGGCCAGACCCAGTACTTA. Amino acids: CASSSQRGQTQYL.

This clonotype has at least ten counts. J is TRBJ2-3 and V is TRBV18, with 7 bases lining up with TRBD2. V was clipped by 3 bases and J by 2 bases; unmatched bases: 11. The CDR3 consists of 17 residues. Germline assignment: CDR1 KGHSH and CDR2 LQKENI. CDR3 loop: CASSPSGRDHSTDTQYF. CDR3 sequence (DNA): TGTGCCAGCTCACCGTCGGGGAGGGACCATTCCACAGATACGCAGTATTTT.

This clonotype occurred a few times. The chain is built from TRBV10-3 and TRBJ2-5; TRBD2 matches at 9 bases. J was trimmed by 3 bases and V by 0 bases; bases with no gene match: 17. Germline loops: CDR1 ENHRY, CDR2 SYGVKD. The CDR3 sequence is 20 residues long. The CDR3 loop is CAISESTYMLAGDLKETQYF. CDR3 nucleotide sequence: TGTGCCATCAGTGAGTCGACCTACATGTTAGCGGGGGACCTAAAAGAGACCCAGTACTTC.

This clonotype was counted ten times or more. DNA of the CDR3: TGTGCCAGCAGTCACGACAGGGTTACCGGGGAGCTGTTTTTT. Translated: CASSHDRVTGELFF. The V gene is TRBV6-1, the J gene TRBJ2-2; 7 nucleotides match TRBD1. CDR1 MNHNS and CDR2 SASEGT come from the germline V gene. J was trimmed by 5 bases and V by 5 bases; bases with no gene match: 5. The CDR3 sequence is 14 residues long.

This clonotype was seen ten or more times. The chain joins TRBV3-1 to TRBJ1-3, with no clear D. Trimming shortened V by 0 bases and J by 0 bases, and 15 bases separated the two germline ends. The germline CDR1 and CDR2 sequences are LGHDT and YNNKEL (reference sequence). CDR3 size: 18 residues. For the CDR3, the DNA is TGTGCCAGCAGCCAAGATCCTGCATCAGTCAGCTCTGGAAACACCATATATTTT. Translating it yields CASSQDPASVSSGNTIYF.

This clonotype was detected only a few times. The CDR3 DNA reads TGCGCCAGCAGCCAACAGGCCCAGATACCCTACGAGCAGTACTTC. Residues: CASSQQAQIPYEQYF. The chain joins TRBV4-1 to TRBJ2-7; D ambiguous. The CDR3 sequence is 15 residues long. Deletions cut 2 bases from V and 2 bases from J, with 13 bases between. The germline V gene encodes CDR1 MGHRA and CDR2 YSYEKL.

This clonotype was recorded many times. The rearrangement links TRBV9 to TRBJ1-2; D is possibly TRBD1 (5 bases). Germline values: CDR1 SGDLS, CDR2 YYNGEE. The CDR3 is made up of 13 amino acids. V lost 2 bases and J 8 bases, leaving 13 bases between the germline ends. CDR3 sequence reads: CASSVSREHGYTF. The DNA of the CDR3 is TGTGCCAGCAGCGTCTCCAGGGAACACGGCTACACCTTC.

This clonotype was counted many times. V gene TRBV7-2 combines with J gene TRBJ2-7; TRBD2 matches at 11 bases. With 6 bases clipped from V and 3 bases from J, the junction kept 13 bases outside the gene matches. CDR1 and CDR2 from the germline V gene are SGHTA and FQGNSA. This CDR3 contains 17 residues. This CDR3 is CASSKSKTSGDNYEQYF. In DNA form, the CDR3 reads TGTGCCAGCAGTAAATCCAAGACTAGCGGGGACAACTACGAGCAGTACTTC.

This clonotype appeared a few times. The chain joins TRBV10-1 to TRBJ2-1, with D perhaps matching TRBD2 (5 bases). Germline V gene data show CDR1 as WNHNN and CDR2 as SYGVQD (reference sequence). Trimming removed 0 bases from V and 8 bases from J, with 17 bases in between. CDR3 length: 16 residues. Here the CDR3 DNA reads TGCGCCAGCAGTGAGTCAGGGCCGGGGTGGGCCCATGAGCAGTTCTTC. It is translated as CASSESGPGWAHEQFF.

This clonotype occurred many times. This rearrangement joins TRBV2 to TRBJ2-3; D possibly matches TRBD1 or TRBD2 (5 bases each). Germline V gene sequence: CDR1 SNHLY, CDR2 FYNNEI. This CDR3 region has 15 residues. With 1 base removed from V and 2 bases from J, the gap between germline ends came to 10 bases. The CDR3 spells CASSEVSGTTDTQYF. The CDR3 DNA is TGTGCCAGCAGTGAAGTTTCCGGGACCACAGATACGCAGTATTTT.

This clonotype occurred many times. Here the CDR3 DNA reads TGCAGTGCATTAGAGGGAGGGACAGGGCGCAATCAGCCCCAGCATTTT. It codes for CSALEGGTGRNQPQHF. The genes are TRBV20-1 and TRBJ1-5, with 9 positions matching TRBD1. The CDR3 runs to 16 residues. The V gene's germline CDR1 is DFQATT and CDR2 SNEGSKA (reference sequence). J was trimmed by 2 bases and V by 6 bases; bases with no gene match: 11.

This clonotype occurred once. Its ends do not fully match the called genes, so a read error is possible. The J gene is TRBJ1-2, the V gene TRBV30, with a tentative D call TRBD1 (6 bases). The CDR3 sequence is 12 residues long. Per the germline V gene, CDR1 is GTSNPN and CDR2 is SVGIG (reference sequence). The CDR3 bases are TGTGACTGGGGTGGACAGTGCTATGGCTACACCTTC. It specifies CDWGGQCYGYTF.

The chain couples TRBV6-1 to TRBJ1-1, with D possibly being TRBD1 (5 bases). Germline CDR1 and CDR2: MNHNS and SASEGT. CDR3 size: 14 residues. V lost 5 bases, J lost 4 bases, and 14 bases lay in between. The chain's CDR3 is CASSYAGGATEAFF. CDR3 bases: TGTGCCAGCAGTTACGCGGGGGGAGCCACTGAAGCTTTCTTT.

Details on this clonotype: This may come from a read error, since a much larger clone is one base off. This chain connects TRBV30 to TRBJ2-5; 10 bases align to TRBD2. Germline-derived CDR1 and CDR2 are GTSNPN and SVGIG (reference sequence). This CDR3 spans 15 amino acids. J gave up 7 bases and V 3 bases, and 11 bases lay outside the gene matches. As DNA, the CDR3 is TGTGCCTGGAGCAGAAGCGGGGGGGCGCGGGGGACCCAGTACTTC. Encoded protein: CAWSRSGGARGTQYF.

V usage is TRBV20-1 and J usage is TRBJ1-1; 7 nucleotides line up with TRBD1. The V gene's germline CDR1 is DFQATT and CDR2 SNEGSKA (reference sequence). The CDR3 extends over 16 amino acids. The CDR3 loop reads CSRDMFGTAGNTEAFF. Written as DNA, the CDR3 is TGCAGCCGCGATATGTTTGGGACAGCTGGAAACACTGAAGCTTTCTTT.

The V gene is TRBV11-1, the J gene TRBJ1-6, with a possible D match to TRBD1 (6 bases). This CDR3 spans 15 amino acids. Trimming took off 5 bases at V and 2 bases at J, with 10 bases between the two ends. Germline V lookup: CDR1 SGHAT, CDR2 FQDESV (reference sequence). DNA of the CDR3: TGTGCCAGCAGCGGGAGGGACACCTATAATTCACCCCTCCACTTT. Translated, it gives CASSGRDTYNSPLHF.

This clonotype was seen ten or more times. This chain connects TRBV6-1 to TRBJ2-5; tentatively, D is TRBD2 (6 bases). This CDR3 region has 15 residues. In germline, CDR1 is MNHNS, CDR2 SASEGT. Deletions cut 4 bases from V and 5 bases from J, with 17 bases between. The CDR3 DNA is TGTGCCAGCAGTGTAAAGGACGCTGGGGGGGAGACCCAGTACTTC. Translated: CASSVKDAGGETQYF.

This rearrangement joins TRBV29-1 to TRBJ2-2, with unresolved D. Trimming cost V 4 bases and J 3 bases, with 9 bases left between them. Germline CDR1 reads SQVTM; CDR2 reads ANQGSEA. The CDR3 totals 13 residues. CDR3 in amino acids: CSVVVRDTGELFF. The CDR3 nucleotides are TGCAGCGTTGTGGTAAGGGACACCGGGGAGCTGTTTTTT.

This clonotype showed up many times. The J gene is TRBJ1-1, the V gene TRBV6-1; 10 positions agree with TRBD1. This CDR3 region has 13 residues. Germline loops: CDR1 MNHNS, CDR2 SASEGT. With V trimmed by 5 bases and J by 9 bases, 6 bases remained unmatched. The CDR3 nucleotides read TGTGCCAGCAGTTTTCCGGGACAGGGGAAAGCTTTCTTT. Encoded protein: CASSFPGQGKAFF.

This clonotype was counted ten times or more. The chain combines TRBV28 with TRBJ1-1, with 8 nucleotides matching TRBD1. The CDR3 length is 11 residues. V lost 6 bases and J lost 7; bases outside the gene matches: 1. Looked up from germline, CDR1 is MDHEN and CDR2 is SYDVKM. The chain's CDR3 is CASRGQVEAFF. CDR3 in DNA: TGTGCCAGCAGGGGACAGGTTGAAGCTTTCTTT.

This clonotype appeared many times. This chain uses TRBV18 with TRBJ2-7; 7 bases map to TRBD2. V trimming: 3 bases; J trimming: 3 bases; junction bases outside the gene matches: 8. CDR1 and CDR2 (germline): KGHSH, LQKENI. The CDR3 has 15 amino acids. CDR3 loop: CASSPRQTSNYEQYF. CDR3 DNA sequence: TGTGCCAGCTCACCTAGGCAGACTAGCAACTACGAGCAGTACTTC.

The sample holds many counts of this clonotype. CDR3 in amino acids: CASRDGRDREEKLFF. CDR3 bases: TGTGCCAGCAGAGATGGACGGGACAGAGAGGAAAAACTGTTTTTT. J is TRBJ1-4 and V is TRBV2, with 7 bases fitting TRBD1. The CDR3 extends over 15 amino acids. In germline, CDR1 is SNHLY, CDR2 FYNNEI. V dropped 6 bases and J dropped 8; count of bases not matched to a gene: 12.

This clonotype has at least ten counts. The chain employs TRBV28 and TRBJ2-6, with D maybe TRBD1 (5 bases). The ends were cut back, 4 bases at V and 0 bases at J, with 16 bases in the middle. The CDR3 spans 18 residues. Per germline, CDR1 MDHEN and CDR2 SYDVKM. For the CDR3, the DNA is TGTGCCAGCAGTTCCTTGAGACAGACCTACTCTGGGGCCAACGTCCTGACTTTC. This encodes CASSSLRQTYSGANVLTF.